These 18 T cell receptor beta chains were sequenced from one sample in a study of vaccination effects on CD4 cells after COVID-19. Following a roughly 11-day culture, CD4+ T cells were purified. This person's SARS-CoV-2 infection, confirmed by PCR, occurred between March and December 2020. Two doses of either BNT162b2 or mRNA-1273 were given to each participant. Repertoires were generated with immunoSEQ multiplex PCR, while TCRdb's copy carries only in-frame clones and drops some. Of tens of thousands of clones in the sample, about 70% are singletons; the top ten hold roughly 5.2%. Their cognate antigens are unknown. The sample consisted of CD4+ T cells from PBMCs cultured without peptide, taken after COVID-19 vaccination. These receptors were collected from a human donor who had a prior SARS-CoV-2 infection.

V is TRBV11-3 and J is TRBJ2-3; D gene ambiguous. Per the germline V gene, CDR1 is SGHNT and CDR2 is YENEEA. The CDR3 is 13 residues long. Between the trimmed V and J ends, which lost 4 bases and 6 bases, there was a span of 11 bases. The chain's CDR3 is CASSYGMWDTQYF. For the CDR3, the DNA is TGTGCCAGCAGCTACGGAATGTGGGATACGCAGTATTTT. Supplemented by reference TRBV11-3 and TRBJ2-3, the full variable domain reads EAGVVQSPRYKIIEKKQPVAFWCNPISGHNTLYWYLQNLGQGPELLIRYENEEAVDDSQLPKDRFSAERLKGVDSTLKIQPAELGDSAVYLCASSYGMWDTQYFGPGTRLTVL.

The chain joins TRBV3-1 (or the pseudogene TRBV3-2) to TRBJ2-5; D might be TRBD2 (5 bases). CDR1 and CDR2 from the germline V gene are LGHDT and YNNKEL (reference sequence). Trimming shortened V by 4 bases and J by 3 bases, and 21 bases separated the two germline ends. The CDR3 has 17 residues. For the CDR3, the DNA is TGTGCCAGCAGCCCCCCCCGCGTTGTAGCGAGTGAAGAGACCCAGTACTTC. Its translation is CASSPPRVVASEETQYF.

The J gene is TRBJ2-3, the V gene TRBV19, with 10 positions matching TRBD2. The V segment lost 1 base and the J segment 5 bases; nucleotides outside the gene matches: 6. This CDR3 contains 16 residues. CDR1 is LNHDA, CDR2 SQIVND, per germline (reference sequence). The CDR3 loop is CASSIGIAGGEDTQYF. The DNA of the CDR3 is TGTGCCAGTAGTATAGGAATAGCGGGGGGTGAAGATACGCAGTATTTT.

The chain links TRBV5-1 to TRBJ2-7; 10 nucleotides line up with TRBD1. The J segment lost 1 base and the V segment lost 4 bases, leaving 5 bases of the junction unmatched. CDR3 size: 15 residues. Germline V lookup: CDR1 SGHRS, CDR2 YFSETQ. This CDR3 is CASSTTGGISYEQYF. The CDR3 DNA follows: TGCGCCAGCAGCACGACAGGGGGCATTTCCTACGAGCAGTACTTC.

This chain connects TRBV5-1 to TRBJ2-3; perhaps D is TRBD1 or TRBD2 (5 bases each). CDR1 and CDR2 from the germline V gene are SGHRS and YFSETQ. The CDR3 runs 16 residues. V lost 4 bases and J 6 bases, leaving 21 bases between the germline ends. The CDR3 loop reads CASSTTPGTGWDTQYF. The CDR3 DNA reads TGCGCCAGCAGCACAACTCCCGGGACGGGCTGGGATACGCAGTATTTT.

This clone was picked up one time. The gene calls are TRBV2 and TRBJ2-1; D may be TRBD2 (6 bases). Germline CDR1 is SNHLY and CDR2 is FYNNEI. Trimming cost V 5 bases and J 7 bases, with 15 bases left between them. The CDR3 length is 14 residues. CDR3 nucleotides: TGTGCCAGCAGTTCAGTGACTAGTGGTAATGAGCAGTTCTTC. Translating gives CASSSVTSGNEQFF.

The chain recombines TRBV6-2 or TRBV6-3 with TRBJ2-1, with 8 bases that match TRBD2. The CDR3 has 15 amino acids. J gave up 4 bases and V 5 bases, and 7 bases lay outside the gene matches. Germline CDR1 MNHEY, CDR2 SVGEGT. The CDR3 here is CASSTGGPSYNEQFF. The CDR3 DNA is TGTGCCAGCAGTACGGGAGGGCCTTCATACAATGAGCAGTTCTTC.

The sample holds one count of this clone. V gene TRBV7-9 combines with J gene TRBJ2-7, with 8 bases that match TRBD1. With 5 bases clipped from V and 2 bases from J, the junction kept 8 bases outside the gene matches. This CDR3 comprises 15 residues. The germline V gene has CDR1 SEHNR and CDR2 FQNEAQ (reference sequence). The CDR3 DNA reads as TGTGCCAGCAGCCAATGGACAGGGATAGCCTACGAGCAGTACTTC. Protein: CASSQWTGIAYEQYF.

This clone was counted between two and nine times. The V call is TRBV5-4, the J call TRBJ2-2, with 13 nucleotides matching TRBD2. The CDR3 length is 17 residues. The V gene end was trimmed by 3 bases and the J gene end by 5 bases; junction bases not matched to a gene: 7. Germline V gene data show CDR1 as SGHNT and CDR2 as YYREEE (reference sequence). CDR3 residues: CASSSPTSGRGTGELFF. The CDR3 DNA follows: TGTGCCAGCAGCTCCCCTACTAGCGGGAGGGGAACCGGGGAGCTGTTTTTT.

This chain joins TRBV5-1 and TRBJ2-1, with 13 bases aligning to TRBD2. The CDR3 has 17 amino acids. J gave up 1 base and V 4 bases, and 5 bases lay outside the gene matches. Germline CDR1 is SGHRS and CDR2 is YFSETQ. The CDR3 nucleotides are TGCGCCAGCAGCGGGGGGACTAGCGGGATTTCCTACAATGAGCAGTTCTTC. It encodes CASSGGTSGISYNEQFF. Based on the CDR3 plus reference TRBV5-1 and TRBJ2-1, the full variable domain is KAGVTQTPRYLIKTRGQQVTLSCSPISGHRSVSWYQQTPGQGLQFLFEYFSETQRNKGNFPGRFSGRQFSNSRSEMNVSTLELGDSALYLCASSGGTSGISYNEQFFGPGTRLTVL.

The chain uses TRBV28 and TRBJ2-7; no definite D call. Trimming took off 6 bases at V and 2 bases at J, with 8 bases between the two ends. This CDR3 spans 12 amino acids. Germline CDR1 and CDR2: MDHEN and SYDVKM. The CDR3 loop reads CASRADTYEQYF. The DNA for the CDR3 is TGTGCCAGCAGGGCAGACACCTACGAGCAGTACTTC.

The V and J genes are TRBV9 and TRBJ2-2; 8 bases match TRBD2. CDR3 length equals 18 residues. Germline V CDR1 and CDR2: SGDLS, YYNGEE. Trimming took 0 bases from V and 6 from J; bases not matched to a gene: 13. In nucleotides, the CDR3 is TGTGCCAGCAGCGTAGAGTGGTTGGCGGGAGGAGACTCCGGGGAGCTGTTTTTT. It codes for CASSVEWLAGGDSGELFF.

The V gene is TRBV29-1, the J gene TRBJ2-2; D remains unclear. Trimming shortened V by 4 bases and J by 1 base, and 16 bases separated the two germline ends. The CDR3 runs 16 residues. Germline values: CDR1 SQVTM, CDR2 ANQGSEA. The CDR3 reads CSVAASTSVNTGELFF. The CDR3 DNA sequence: TGCAGCGTTGCGGCGTCCACGTCTGTGAACACCGGGGAGCTGTTTTTT.

This chain connects TRBV3-1 (or the pseudogene TRBV3-2) to TRBJ2-5; TRBD2 matches at 14 bases. CDR1 and CDR2 (germline): LGHDT, YNNKEL (reference sequence). Losses at the gene ends were 4 bases for V and 5 bases for J; bases not matched to a gene: 6. The CDR3 has 16 residues. The CDR3 DNA follows: TGTGCCAGCAGCCCCAGGACTAGCGGGGGGTACGAGACCCAGTACTTC. Residues: CASSPRTSGGYETQYF.

This chain joins TRBV15 and TRBJ2-1; 7 bases map to TRBD2. There are 13 residues in the CDR3. V trimming: 5 bases; J trimming: 9 bases; junction bases outside the gene matches: 7. Germline V gene lookup returns CDR1 LNHNV and CDR2 YYDKDF (reference sequence). CDR3 loop: CATSWGGVGEQFF. In DNA, the CDR3 is TGTGCCACCAGCTGGGGGGGTGTGGGTGAGCAGTTCTTC.

This clone showed up just a few times. V is TRBV7-9 and J is TRBJ2-7; TRBD2 might be the D (6 bases). CDR1 is SEHNR and CDR2 is FQNEAQ in the germline V gene (reference sequence). CDR3 length equals 15 residues. Trimming shortened V by 5 bases and J by 0 bases, and 14 bases separated the two germline ends. For the CDR3, the DNA is TGTGCCAGCAGCCTCGTGGTGGGGGGCTCCTACGAGCAGTACTTC. Translated, it gives CASSLVVGGSYEQYF.

The chain employs TRBV18 and TRBJ2-3; D may be TRBD1 or TRBD2 (6 bases each). The V gene's germline CDR1 is KGHSH and CDR2 LQKENI. The CDR3 is 14 amino acids. With 3 bases removed from V and 5 bases from J, the gap between germline ends came to 12 bases. CDR3 nucleotide sequence: TGTGCCAGCTCACCTGCGGGACAAGAAGATACGCAGTATTTT. Translated: CASSPAGQEDTQYF.

The CDR3 nucleotides read TGTGCCAGCAGTGCTCCGGGGACAGTTGACAATGAGCAGTTCTTC. Encoded protein: CASSAPGTVDNEQFF. The chain is built from TRBV2 and TRBJ2-1; 7 bases map to TRBD1. CDR3 length: 15 residues. From germline, CDR1 is SNHLY and CDR2 FYNNEI. Trimming cost V 4 bases and J 5 bases; bases outside gene matches: 8.